Sequencing of this TCR beta chain was carried out in a study of blood T cell repertoires in COVID-19. Study-wide context: COVID-19 samples, acute and convalescent, were from the United States, Italy and Spain. From T cells, B-cell-depleted T cells, or PBMCs came the material, which was cDNA or gDNA.

In the authors' methods: Estimated nucleated cell counts came from reference gene primer amplification. Clones were sequenced by immunoSEQ multiplex PCR, and TCRdb holds only the in-frame ones, with some missing. The V and J calls and clone size were taken over from that table, and D and trimming were inferred from the DNA. The table lists 250,000 or so clones, 89% of them singletons. This clone has only one observation. Sequencing was carried out using peripheral blood. This TCR derives from a woman aged 40-49 years who had recovered from COVID-19.

CDR3 in DNA: TGTGCCAGCAGCCAGAGCGGGAGGGCCTCGAGGGATACGCAGTATTTT. This gives the protein CASSQSGRASRDTQYF. This chain links TRBV5-4 with TRBJ2-3; the match to TRBD2 covers 10 bases. CDR3 length: 16 residues. V was pared by 4 bases and J by 6 bases, with 11 bases of the junction left unmatched. Germline assignment: CDR1 SGHNT and CDR2 YYREEE (reference sequence).